The 27 T cell receptor beta chains below were found in one sample sequenced in a study of shared clonotypes between healthy human individuals (dated by TCRdb to the early 2020s). Preparation of the library involved the immunoSEQ multiplex PCR assay. In TCRdb, the immuneACCESS table is reduced to in-frame sequences with V and J assigned. These tables do not hold every clone; where another copy was compared, an unresolved V gene accounts for under half, and the others remain unexplained. Across this sample there are around 330,000 clones, with about 74% seen only once. The top ten constitute 10% of the sample. The specimen sequenced was memory CD4+ T cells sorted from blood. The sample's cell subset or site label, in plain terms: CD45RA-negative fraction. Receptors were obtained from a man aged 30 to 45 in good health.

CDR3 in amino acids: CASSQGPGPYYEQYF. CDR3 sequence (DNA): TGCGCCAGCAGCCAAGGGCCCGGACCTTACTACGAGCAGTACTTC. The chain joins TRBV4-3 to TRBJ2-7; D is uncertain. V lost 1 base, J lost 3 bases, and 13 bases lay in between. Germline CDR1 is LGHNA and CDR2 is YSLEER. This CDR3 spans 15 amino acids.

J is TRBJ2-5 and V is TRBV30, with 10 bases fitting TRBD2. The CDR3 sequence is 19 residues long. Germline trimming cut 2 bases from V and 5 bases from J; bases unmatched to any gene: 20. The germline V gene encodes CDR1 GTSNPN and CDR2 SVGIG (reference sequence). CDR3 residues: CAWSSGTSPASGSSETQYF. The CDR3 nucleotides are TGTGCCTGGAGTTCCGGGACAAGTCCTGCTAGCGGGAGTTCGGAGACCCAGTACTTC.

This chain links TRBV5-1 with TRBJ1-2; possibly TRBD1 for D (6 bases). Germline values: CDR1 SGHRS, CDR2 YFSETQ. This CDR3 region has 13 residues. V dropped 0 bases and J dropped 8 bases, with 11 bases sitting between them. CDR3 loop: CASSLGRGQGYTF. The CDR3 region has the DNA TGCGCCAGCAGCTTGGGACGGGGGCAAGGCTACACCTTC.

This sequence joins TRBV19 and TRBJ2-1; the match to TRBD2 covers 9 bases. The V gene's germline CDR1 is LNHDA and CDR2 SQIVND (reference sequence). V lost 5 bases to trimming and J lost 6 bases; unmatched junction nucleotides: 8. This CDR3 has 15 residues. The DNA for the CDR3 is TGTGCCAGTAGTGCCCCCAGGACTAGCGTCAATGAGCAGTTCTTC. Amino acid sequence: CASSAPRTSVNEQFF.

J is TRBJ2-3 and V is TRBV19, with 12 bases aligning to TRBD2. V lost 5 bases to trimming and J lost 5 bases; unmatched junction nucleotides: 5. Germline-derived CDR1 and CDR2 are LNHDA and SQIVND (reference sequence). The CDR3 totals 15 residues. CDR3 coding DNA: TGTGCCAGTAGTGGACTAGCGGGAAATGGAGATACGCAGTATTTT. This translates into CASSGLAGNGDTQYF.

This clone occurred once. The chain has TRBV7-9 and TRBJ2-6; 12 bases map to TRBD1. With V trimmed by 5 bases and J by 4 bases, 6 bases remained unmatched. Germline lookup yields CDR1 SEHNR and CDR2 FQNEAQ (reference sequence). The length of the CDR3 is 17 residues. CDR3 coding DNA: TGTGCCAGCAGCCGCGGGACAGGGGGCGCGGGGGCCAACGTCCTGACTTTC. Its protein product is CASSRGTGGAGANVLTF.

The V call is TRBV18, the J call TRBJ2-7; the D call may be TRBD1 or TRBD2 (5 bases each). This CDR3 spans 14 amino acids. Trimming removed 4 bases at V and 3 bases at J, with 13 bases between. CDR1 KGHSH and CDR2 LQKENI come from the germline V gene. CDR3 nucleotide sequence: TGTGCCAGCTCACAAACCGGGACCTTCTACGAGCAGTACTTC. Translating gives CASSQTGTFYEQYF. Complete variable domain (other parts from reference TRBV18 and TRBJ2-7): NAGVMQNPRHLVRRRGQEARLRCSPMKGHSHVYWYRQLPEEGLKFMVYLQKENIIDESGMPKERFSAEFPKEGPSILRIQQVVRGDSAAYFCASSQTGTFYEQYFGPGTRLTVT.

The CDR3 DNA follows: TGTGCCAGCAGTTCCCTTACAGGGACGGGCTACACCTTC. This encodes CASSSLTGTGYTF. The chain links TRBV6-9 to TRBJ1-2; a weak D match, TRBD1 (6 bases). The CDR3 has 13 amino acids. V gave up 4 bases and J gave up 8 bases, with 14 bases separating them. In germline, CDR1 is MNHGY, CDR2 SVAAGI.

This chain links TRBV27 with TRBJ2-7; 8 positions match TRBD2. J gave up 0 bases and V 6 bases, and 13 bases lay outside the gene matches. The CDR3 totals 17 residues. CDR1 is MNHEY, CDR2 SMNVEV, per germline (reference sequence). CDR3 DNA: TGTGCCAGCAGCCGAGTACTGGAAGCGGGAGTCTCCTACGAGCAGTACTTC. Translating gives CASSRVLEAGVSYEQYF.

Only a few counts were recorded for this clone. A much larger clone is a single base away; this may be a read error. Distinct nucleotide sequences in the sample also encode this CDR3. The rearrangement uses TRBV2 and TRBJ2-2; 9 positions agree with TRBD2. This CDR3 region has 14 residues. Germline V gives CDR1 SNHLY, CDR2 FYNNEI. Unmatched junction bases numbered 2, after V lost 6 bases and J lost 3 bases. Written as DNA, the CDR3 is TGTGCCAGCAGGGGACTAGCAGACACCGGGGAGCTGTTTTTT. The encoded protein is CASRGLADTGELFF.

This chain connects TRBV6-5 to TRBJ2-1; no definite D call. Germline CDR1 MNHEY, CDR2 SVGAGI. The V end lost 0 bases, the J end lost 6 bases, and 12 bases lay between the germline ends. The CDR3 has 15 amino acids. The CDR3 DNA reads as TGTGCCAGCAGTTACTCGTGGGCTTCAGGCAATGAGCAGTTCTTC. Its protein is CASSYSWASGNEQFF.

The chain has TRBV5-4 and TRBJ2-2, with a possible D match to TRBD1 (6 bases). Trimming took 1 base from V and 10 from J, leaving 14 bases between them. The CDR3 consists of 14 residues. Looked up from germline, CDR1 is SGHNT and CDR2 is YYREEE (reference sequence). The CDR3: CASSLTGTKSELFF. The CDR3, as DNA: TGTGCCAGCAGCTTGACAGGGACCAAATCGGAGCTGTTTTTT.

The chain employs TRBV6-1 and TRBJ2-1; a possible D gene is TRBD2 (7 bases). The CDR3 runs to 15 residues. V dropped 6 bases and J dropped 9 bases, with 21 bases sitting between them. CDR1 and CDR2 from the germline V gene are MNHNS and SASEGT. The CDR3 DNA reads TGTGCCAGCAGAACCGTCGGGGGGCTCAGCGGTGAGCAGTTCTTC. Amino acid sequence: CASRTVGGLSGEQFF.

The chain links TRBV7-6 to TRBJ1-1; the D is unclear. The CDR3 loop spans 13 amino acids. Germline V gene lookup returns CDR1 SGHVS and CDR2 FNYEAQ. V shed 2 bases and J shed 2 bases, with 6 bases lying between them. In nucleotides, the CDR3 is TGTGCCAGCAGCTTATTGTCCAACACTGAAGCTTTCTTT. It translates to CASSLLSNTEAFF.

This clone is medium-sized in the sample. Other DNA sequences within the sample encode an identical CDR3. This chain connects TRBV11-2 to TRBJ1-5; D call uncertain. The germline CDR1 and CDR2 sequences are SGHAT and FQNNGV. V was shortened by 5 bases and J by 4 bases, with 12 bases between the two germline ends. The CDR3 extends over 14 amino acids. CDR3 coding DNA: TGTGCCAGCAGCCTGGGATCGGGTAATCAGCCCCAGCATTTT. This translates into CASSLGSGNQPQHF.

The chain carries TRBV5-3 and TRBJ2-3; TRBD1 agrees at 7 bases. TRBV5-3 is labeled an ORF, and its function is uncertain. This CDR3 spans 17 amino acids. V shed 2 bases, J shed 4 bases, and the junction held 13 bases outside the gene matches. The CDR3 protein is CARSLHRGGGFPDTQYF. The CDR3 region has the DNA TGTGCCAGAAGCTTACACAGGGGTGGAGGCTTCCCAGATACGCAGTATTTT.

J is TRBJ1-5 and V is TRBV6-5; D not resolved. Per the germline V gene, CDR1 is MNHEY and CDR2 is SVGAGI. The CDR3 runs 12 residues. Deletions cut 2 bases from V and 3 bases from J, with 2 bases between. CDR3 nucleotide sequence: TGTGCCAGCAGTTACGACAATCAGCCCCAGCATTTT. Translated: CASSYDNQPQHF.

This clone was found many times. The rearrangement uses TRBV28 and TRBJ2-1, with D tentatively TRBD2 (6 bases). V gave up 8 bases and J gave up 1 base, with 21 bases separating them. The CDR3 totals 17 residues. In germline, CDR1 is MDHEN, CDR2 SYDVKM. CDR3 amino acids: CASQSPRAGRSYNEQFF. The CDR3 bases are TGTGCCAGCCAGTCGCCCCGGGCGGGGAGATCCTACAATGAGCAGTTCTTC.

This sequence joins TRBV9 and TRBJ2-3, with D possibly being TRBD2 (6 bases). CDR3 length: 15 amino acids. V gave up 0 bases and J gave up 3 bases, with 11 bases separating them. Germline assignment: CDR1 SGDLS and CDR2 YYNGEE. CDR3 nucleotides: TGTGCCAGCAGCGTAGATGAGCGGGCGACAGATACGCAGTATTTT. It yields the protein CASSVDERATDTQYF.

Ten or more counts support this clone. The rearrangement links TRBV5-6 to TRBJ1-1; 8 bases agree with TRBD1. The CDR3 length is 13 residues. The trim removed 4 bases at V and 5 bases at J, leaving 4 bases unmatched. CDR1 and CDR2 (germline): SGHDT, YYEEEE. The CDR3 DNA sequence: TGTGCCAGCAGCCACAGGGGGTGGACTGAAGCTTTCTTT. It codes for CASSHRGWTEAFF.

The CDR3 region has the DNA TGTGCCAGCAGCCAAGAGAAAGGGGCGCTTCGGCCCCAGCATTTT. Residues: CASSQEKGALRPQHF. This rearrangement joins TRBV4-2 to TRBJ1-5; D perhaps matches TRBD1 (5 bases). The CDR3 runs 15 residues. The V gene's germline CDR1 is LGHNA and CDR2 YNFKEQ. V gave up 0 bases and J gave up 9 bases, with 15 bases separating them.

V is TRBV5-4 and J is TRBJ2-3; D gene unclear. Germline V gene data show CDR1 as SGHNT and CDR2 as YYREEE (reference sequence). The V end lost 3 bases, the J end lost 2 bases, and 7 bases lay between the germline ends. The CDR3 contains 13 residues. The CDR3 sequence is CASSSPYTDTQYF. The CDR3 DNA sequence: TGTGCCAGCAGCTCCCCGTACACAGATACGCAGTATTTT.

This CDR3 reads CASSRGAGSYQETQYF. The CDR3 coding sequence is TGTGCCAGCAGCCGAGGGGCTGGTTCCTACCAAGAGACCCAGTACTTC. The genes are TRBV7-2 and TRBJ2-5, with D perhaps being TRBD1 or TRBD2 (5 bases each). The CDR3 contains 16 residues. Trimming removed 5 bases from V and 0 bases from J, with 16 bases in between. Germline-derived CDR1 and CDR2 are SGHTA and FQGNSA.

This clone was picked up one time. This rearrangement joins TRBV20-1 to TRBJ2-7; TRBD1 aligns across 7 bases. Per the germline V gene, CDR1 is DFQATT and CDR2 is SNEGSKA (reference sequence). The CDR3 contains 11 residues. CDR3 DNA: TGCAGGTGTGGGACAGATTACGAGCAGTACTTC. Its translation is CRCGTDYEQYF.

This chain connects TRBV6-5 to TRBJ1-1; perhaps TRBD1 as D (6 bases). V lost 4 bases, J lost 0 bases, and 12 bases lay in between. Germline V lookup: CDR1 MNHEY, CDR2 SVGAGI. The CDR3 is 15 residues long. CDR3 in amino acids: CASSWGRGVNTEAFF. The CDR3 DNA sequence: TGTGCCAGCAGTTGGGGGCGAGGGGTGAACACTGAAGCTTTCTTT.

This clone was counted a single time. The chain links TRBV2 to TRBJ2-3, with TRBD1 identical over 10 bases. Germline CDR1 SNHLY, CDR2 FYNNEI. This CDR3 spans 15 amino acids. Losses at the gene ends were 6 bases for V and 6 bases for J; bases not matched to a gene: 9. The CDR3 DNA reads TGTGCCAGCAGAAACCCGGGACAGGGGACGGATACGCAGTATTTT. It specifies CASRNPGQGTDTQYF.

V and J are TRBV28 and TRBJ1-1, with D possibly TRBD1 on 6 matching bases. The germline V gene encodes CDR1 MDHEN and CDR2 SYDVKM. The CDR3 loop spans 15 amino acids. Deletions cut 1 base from V and 4 bases from J, with 13 bases between. CDR3 region: CASSLLQGGVTEAFF. The CDR3 bases are TGTGCCAGCAGTTTATTGCAAGGGGGAGTCACTGAAGCTTTCTTT.